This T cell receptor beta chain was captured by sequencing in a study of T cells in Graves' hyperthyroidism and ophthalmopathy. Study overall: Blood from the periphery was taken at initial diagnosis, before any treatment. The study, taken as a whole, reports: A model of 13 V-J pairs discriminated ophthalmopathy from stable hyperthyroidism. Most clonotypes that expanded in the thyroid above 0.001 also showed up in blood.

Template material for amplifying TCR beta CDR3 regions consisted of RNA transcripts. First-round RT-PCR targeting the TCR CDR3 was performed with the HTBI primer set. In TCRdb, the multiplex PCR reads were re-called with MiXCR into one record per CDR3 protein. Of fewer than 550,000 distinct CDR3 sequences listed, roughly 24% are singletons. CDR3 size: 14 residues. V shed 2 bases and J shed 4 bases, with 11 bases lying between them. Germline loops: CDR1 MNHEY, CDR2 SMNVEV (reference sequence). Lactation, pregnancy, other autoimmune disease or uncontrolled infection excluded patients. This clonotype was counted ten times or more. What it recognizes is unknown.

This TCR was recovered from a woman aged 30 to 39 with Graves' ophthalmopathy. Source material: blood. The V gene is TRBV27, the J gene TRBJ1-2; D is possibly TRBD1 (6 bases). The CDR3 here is CASSLRRQVYGYTF. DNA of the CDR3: TGTGCCAGCAGTTTAAGGCGACAGGTCTATGGCTACACCTTC.